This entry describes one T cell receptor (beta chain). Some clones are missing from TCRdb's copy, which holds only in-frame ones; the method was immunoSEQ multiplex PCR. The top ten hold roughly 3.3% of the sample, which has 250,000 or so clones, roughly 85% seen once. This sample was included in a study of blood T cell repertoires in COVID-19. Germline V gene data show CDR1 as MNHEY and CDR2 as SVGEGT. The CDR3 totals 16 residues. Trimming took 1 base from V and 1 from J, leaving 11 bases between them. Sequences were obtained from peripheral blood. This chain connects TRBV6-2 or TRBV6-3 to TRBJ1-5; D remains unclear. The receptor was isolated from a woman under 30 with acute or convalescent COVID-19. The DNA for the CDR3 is TGTGCCAGCAGTTACTTTGAGGGAACAAGCAATCAGCCCCAGCATTTT. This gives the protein CASSYFEGTSNQPQHF.